A single sample is the source of the 20 T cell receptor beta chains below, sequenced in a study of blood T cell repertoires in COVID-19 (dated by TCRdb to 2020 to 2022). Library method: the immunoSEQ multiplex PCR assay. Entries here come from immuneACCESS through TCRdb and include only in-frame sequences with V and J called. Some clones fail to appear in such tables; in the studies checked, an unresolved V gene covers under half of the shortfall, and the cause of the remainder is unknown. The sample table shows 100,000 to 150,000 clones, and about 85% are seen once. The top ten hold 12% of the sample. The sample consisted of peripheral blood. The receptors derive from a man aged 55 to 70 with acute or convalescent COVID-19.

J is TRBJ1-5 and V is TRBV20-1; D not certain. The CDR3 length is 13 residues. V lost 3 bases and J 11 bases, leaving 17 bases between the germline ends. The germline gives CDR1 DFQATT, CDR2 SNEGSKA (reference sequence). CDR3 in DNA: TGCAGTGCTAGTGGGTTTCGAGAGTGGTCCCAGCATTTT. It codes for CSASGFREWSQHF.

The V call is TRBV30, the J call TRBJ1-4; D remains ambiguous. CDR3 length: 14 amino acids. CDR1 and CDR2 (germline): GTSNPN, SVGIG (reference sequence). Trimming shortened V by 5 bases and J by 7 bases, and 17 bases separated the two germline ends. The CDR3 sequence: CAWGPLSAGEKLFF. Here the CDR3 DNA reads TGTGCCTGGGGGCCCCTCTCCGCCGGTGAAAAACTGTTTTTT. The whole variable domain, remainder taken from reference TRBV30 and TRBJ1-4, is SQTIHQWPATLVQPVGSPLSLECTVEGTSNPNLYWYRQAAGRGLQLLFYSVGIGQISSEVPQNLSASRPQDRQFILSSKKLLLSDSGFYLCAWGPLSAGEKLFFGSGTQLSVL.

This chain uses TRBV4-2 with TRBJ1-2; D might be TRBD1 (6 bases). CDR1 and CDR2 (germline): LGHNA, YNFKEQ. Deletions cut 0 bases from V and 5 bases from J, with 10 bases between. CDR3 length equals 14 residues. This chain's CDR3 is CASSQDRGNYGYTF. As DNA, the CDR3 is TGTGCCAGCAGCCAAGACAGGGGTAATTATGGCTACACCTTC.

This chain uses TRBV4-2 with TRBJ1-6; D remains ambiguous. Trimming left V 1 base short and J 7 bases short, with 11 bases between. CDR3 size: 15 residues. Germline V gene lookup returns CDR1 LGHNA and CDR2 YNFKEQ. CDR3 sequence reads: CASSQVAVTNSPLHF. CDR3 DNA: TGTGCCAGCAGCCAAGTCGCAGTAACAAATTCACCCCTCCACTTT.

The V call is TRBV7-9, the J call TRBJ1-2; unclear D gene. The CDR3 has 15 amino acids. Trimming took off 2 bases at V and 0 bases at J, with 10 bases between the two ends. Germline assignment: CDR1 SEHNR and CDR2 FQNEAQ (reference sequence). CDR3 DNA: TGTGCCAGCAGCTTAACGGAGTCCGCTAACTATGGCTACACCTTC. Amino acid sequence: CASSLTESANYGYTF. Full variable domain (remainder filled in from reference TRBV7-9 and TRBJ1-2): DTGVSQNPRHKITKRGQNVTFRCDPISEHNRLYWYRQTLGQGPEFLTYFQNEAQLEKSRLLSDRFSAERPKGSFSTLEIQRTEQGDSAMYLCASSLTESANYGYTFGSGTRLTVV.

This clone was seen a handful of times. The genes are TRBV7-9 and TRBJ1-2; 8 positions agree with TRBD1. CDR3 length: 11 amino acids. CDR1 and CDR2 from the germline V gene are SEHNR and FQNEAQ (reference sequence). J gave up 13 bases and V 3 bases, and 4 bases lay outside the gene matches. CDR3 coding DNA: TGTGCCAGCAGCTTGGACAGGGCGCCCACCTTC. Residues: CASSLDRAPTF.

The CDR3 DNA reads TGTGCCAGCAGTGTAACAGGGACCAATCAGCCCCAGCATTTT. This codes for CASSVTGTNQPQHF. This chain connects TRBV6-4 to TRBJ1-5; tentative D call: TRBD1 (6 bases). In germline, CDR1 is MRHNA, CDR2 SNTAGT. The CDR3 has 14 residues. V shed 4 bases and J shed 3 bases, with 10 bases lying between them.

This chain uses TRBV7-3 with TRBJ2-6; weak D call: TRBD2 (5 bases). CDR3 length equals 17 residues. Looked up from germline, CDR1 is SGHTA and CDR2 is FQGTGA. Trimming shortened V by 2 bases and J by 0 bases, and 11 bases separated the two germline ends. For the CDR3, the DNA is TGTGCCAGCAGCTTAGCCGGGGTCCTCTCTGGGGCCAACGTCCTGACTTTC. Translating gives CASSLAGVLSGANVLTF.

This chain links TRBV2 with TRBJ1-5, with D hard to call. CDR3 length equals 13 residues. Germline V gene sequence: CDR1 SNHLY, CDR2 FYNNEI. The V and J ends lost 1 base and 6 bases respectively, with 7 bases between them. The CDR3 is CASSEEGGQPQHF. CDR3 bases: TGTGCCAGCAGTGAAGAGGGAGGTCAGCCCCAGCATTTT.

The CDR3, as DNA: TGTGCCATCGGACAGTCGAGCTCCTACGAGCAGTACTTC. It codes for CAIGQSSSYEQYF. The J gene is TRBJ2-7, the V gene TRBV10-3, with D perhaps matching TRBD1 (6 bases). CDR3 size: 13 residues. Trimming removed 8 bases from V and 0 bases from J, with 11 bases in between. CDR1 is ENHRY and CDR2 is SYGVKD in the germline V gene.

CDR3 coding DNA: TGTGCCAGCACCCAGGGGTGGGGATCCTACGAGCAGTACTTC. Translation: CASTQGWGSYEQYF. This chain connects TRBV6-5 to TRBJ2-7; TRBD1 might be the D (6 bases). The CDR3 runs 14 residues. The germline V gene encodes CDR1 MNHEY and CDR2 SVGAGI. V gave up 7 bases and J gave up 1 base, with 14 bases separating them.

This clone showed up just once. The CDR3 DNA reads TGTGCCAGCAGTCCGGCTAACTATGGCTACACCTTC. Translated: CASSPANYGYTF. This sequence joins TRBV27 and TRBJ1-2; D remains unclear. This CDR3 region has 12 residues. Germline CDR1 and CDR2: MNHEY and SMNVEV (reference sequence). The V gene lost 5 bases and the J gene lost 0 bases, with 4 bases spanning the gap.

This chain links TRBV5-4 with TRBJ2-3, with TRBD1 matching over 8 bases. V gave up 0 bases and J gave up 3 bases; unmatched junction bases: 3. The CDR3 runs 15 residues. Per the germline V gene, CDR1 is SGHNT and CDR2 is YYREEE (reference sequence). The DNA for the CDR3 is TGTGCCAGCAGCTTGGGCGGACAGGGAACAGATACGCAGTATTTT. Encoded protein: CASSLGGQGTDTQYF.

V and J are TRBV6-5 and TRBJ2-7; weak D call: TRBD2 (6 bases). This CDR3 region has 14 residues. Trimming pared 6 bases from V and 9 bases from J, leaving 21 bases between. Germline V CDR1 and CDR2: MNHEY, SVGAGI. The CDR3 spells CASSPTTPVGGQYF. The DNA for the CDR3 is TGTGCCAGCAGCCCGACAACCCCGGTGGGAGGGCAGTACTTC.

This chain uses TRBV28 with TRBJ2-5, with 8 bases fitting TRBD1. Germline V gives CDR1 MDHEN, CDR2 SYDVKM. V lost 5 bases, J lost 3 bases, and 11 bases stayed unmatched. The CDR3 length is 16 residues. The CDR3 loop reads CASSPRTGKGKETQYF. The CDR3 coding sequence is TGTGCCAGCAGTCCACGGACAGGGAAGGGCAAAGAGACCCAGTACTTC.

The rearrangement uses TRBV6-1 and TRBJ2-7; 7 nucleotides align to TRBD1. The V and J ends lost 2 bases and 2 bases, in that order; junction bases with no gene match: 12. Looked up from germline, CDR1 is MNHNS and CDR2 is SASEGT. The CDR3 has 17 amino acids. CDR3 residues: CASSEPLTGSMAYEQYF. CDR3 nucleotides: TGTGCCAGCAGTGAACCCCTGACAGGGTCTATGGCCTACGAGCAGTACTTC.

This chain connects TRBV3-1 (or the pseudogene TRBV3-2) to TRBJ1-1; 7 nucleotides match TRBD1. Germline assignment: CDR1 LGHDT and CDR2 YNNKEL (reference sequence). With 0 bases clipped from V and 5 bases from J, the junction kept 3 bases outside the gene matches. The CDR3 loop spans 14 amino acids. The DNA for the CDR3 is TGTGCCAGCAGCCAAGACGCAGGGGGAACTGAAGCTTTCTTT. Translated, it gives CASSQDAGGTEAFF.

J is TRBJ2-2 and V is TRBV4-2; 8 bases match TRBD2. The germline V gene encodes CDR1 LGHNA and CDR2 YNFKEQ. The CDR3 length is 20 residues. With V trimmed by 0 bases and J by 7 bases, 19 bases remained unmatched. The CDR3 DNA is TGTGCCAGCAGCCAAGATGAAAGGTCCAGGAGCCGGGAGGGAGTCGGGGAGCTGTTTTTT. Encoded protein: CASSQDERSRSREGVGELFF.

V is TRBV7-9 and J is TRBJ2-7; 8 bases match TRBD1. After removal of 5 bases from V and 4 bases from J, the junction contained 7 bases not matched to a gene. CDR1 and CDR2 (germline): SEHNR, FQNEAQ (reference sequence). The CDR3 covers 14 residues. CDR3 coding DNA: TGTGCCAGCAGCGCCCGACAGGGGATATACGAGCAGTACTTC. This sequence encodes CASSARQGIYEQYF. Complete variable domain (other parts from reference TRBV7-9 and TRBJ2-7): DTGVSQNPRHKITKRGQNVTFRCDPISEHNRLYWYRQTLGQGPEFLTYFQNEAQLEKSRLLSDRFSAERPKGSFSTLEIQRTEQGDSAMYLCASSARQGIYEQYFGPGTRLTVT.

The chain uses TRBV5-4 and TRBJ2-7; D is undetermined. The CDR3 runs 14 residues. Trimming removed 4 bases at V and 2 bases at J, with 13 bases between. Germline V lookup: CDR1 SGHNT, CDR2 YYREEE (reference sequence). The CDR3 nucleotides are TGTGCCAGCAGCGAGAGAGGTGCCCCCTACGAGCAGTACTTC. Its translation: CASSERGAPYEQYF.